This TCR beta chain was profiled in a study of blood T cell repertoires in COVID-19. Study at large: Collection of acute and convalescent COVID-19 samples took place in the United States, Italy and Spain. T cells, B-cell-depleted T cells, or PBMCs supplied cDNA or gDNA.

This clone was picked up a small number of times. With V trimmed by 0 bases and J by 15 bases, 7 bases remained unmatched. The V gene's germline CDR1 is MNHEY and CDR2 SMNVEV (reference sequence). This CDR3 contains 13 residues. As originally analysed: Scientists estimated how many nucleated cells there were by amplifying reference gene primers. The table came from immunoSEQ multiplex PCR; TCRdb's copy has only in-frame clones and leaves some out. V, J and clone size were drawn from that table, and D and trimming were deduced from the DNA. Of about 86,000 clones listed, roughly 80% were seen once; the top ten hold 11%.

The J gene is TRBJ2-1, the V gene TRBV27; 8 bases line up with TRBD2. Sequencing was done on a sample of peripheral blood. This TCR came from a man aged 65 to 85 with acute or convalescent COVID-19. The CDR3 is CASSLSNGLAPFF. Here the CDR3 DNA reads TGTGCCAGCAGTTTATCGAATGGACTAGCCCCGTTCTTC.